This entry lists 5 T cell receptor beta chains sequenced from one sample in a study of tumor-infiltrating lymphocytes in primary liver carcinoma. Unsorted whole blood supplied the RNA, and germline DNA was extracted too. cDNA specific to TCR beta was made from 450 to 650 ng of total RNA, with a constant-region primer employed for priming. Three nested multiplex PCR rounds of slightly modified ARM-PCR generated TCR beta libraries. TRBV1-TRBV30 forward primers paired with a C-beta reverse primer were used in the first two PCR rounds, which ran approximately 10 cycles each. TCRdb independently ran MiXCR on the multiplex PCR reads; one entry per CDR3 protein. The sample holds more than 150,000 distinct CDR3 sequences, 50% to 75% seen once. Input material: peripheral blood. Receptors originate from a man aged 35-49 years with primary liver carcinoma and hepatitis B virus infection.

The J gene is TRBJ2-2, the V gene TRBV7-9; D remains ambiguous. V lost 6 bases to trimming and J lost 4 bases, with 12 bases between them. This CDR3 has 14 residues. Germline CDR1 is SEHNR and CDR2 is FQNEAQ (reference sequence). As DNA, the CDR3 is TGTGCCAGCAGTCCTGTGGCCAGCACCGGGGAGCTGTTTTTT. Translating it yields CASSPVASTGELFF. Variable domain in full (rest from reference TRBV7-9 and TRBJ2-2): DTGVSQNPRHKITKRGQNVTFRCDPISEHNRLYWYRQTLGQGPEFLTYFQNEAQLEKSRLLSDRFSAERPKGSFSTLEIQRTEQGDSAMYLCASSPVASTGELFFGEGSRLTVL.

Here the CDR3 DNA reads TGTGCCAGCAGCCAAGACGGACGGACAGGGAACTACAATGAGCAGTTCTTC. Translated, it gives CASSQDGRTGNYNEQFF. The chain carries TRBV4-2 and TRBJ2-1, with TRBD1 matching 8 bases. V shed 0 bases and J 3 bases; nucleotides not matched to a gene: 7. The CDR3 is made up of 17 amino acids. Germline V gene lookup returns CDR1 LGHNA and CDR2 YNFKEQ.

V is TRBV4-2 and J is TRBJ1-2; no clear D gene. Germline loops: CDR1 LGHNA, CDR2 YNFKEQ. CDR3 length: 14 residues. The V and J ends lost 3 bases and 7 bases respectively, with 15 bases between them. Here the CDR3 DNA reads TGTGCCAGCAGCCACTCAGTGGGCGAGACTGGCTACACCTTC. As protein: CASSHSVGETGYTF.

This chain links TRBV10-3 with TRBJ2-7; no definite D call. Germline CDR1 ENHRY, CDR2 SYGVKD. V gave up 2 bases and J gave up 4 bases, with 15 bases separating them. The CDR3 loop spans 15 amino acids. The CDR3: CAISESVLGRYEQYF. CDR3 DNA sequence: TGTGCCATCAGTGAGAGCGTCCTGGGAAGGTACGAGCAGTACTTC.

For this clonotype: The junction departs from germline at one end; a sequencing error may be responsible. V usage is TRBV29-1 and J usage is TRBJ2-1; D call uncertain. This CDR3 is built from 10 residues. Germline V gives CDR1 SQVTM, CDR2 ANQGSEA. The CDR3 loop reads CSFTWDEQSF. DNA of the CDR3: TGCAGCTTTACTTGGGATGAGCAGTCCTTC.